These 26 T cell receptor beta chains share one sample of origin, sequenced in a study of blood T cell repertoires in COVID-19. Profiled with immunoSEQ multiplex PCR; TCRdb holds only in-frame clones, not every one. The sample consists of over 90,000 clones, about 88% of them appearing once. Sequencing input: peripheral blood. These receptor sequences come from a man aged 50-59 years with active or convalescent COVID-19.

The V call is TRBV27, the J call TRBJ1-6; tentatively, D is TRBD1 (5 bases). Trimming cost V 0 bases and J 7 bases, with 19 bases left between them. Germline V gives CDR1 MNHEY, CDR2 SMNVEV (reference sequence). The length of the CDR3 is 18 residues. The CDR3 spells CASSLSITRSRGNSPLHF. As DNA, the CDR3 is TGTGCCAGCAGTTTATCTATTACACGGAGTAGGGGCAATTCACCCCTCCACTTT.

The chain is built from TRBV7-9 and TRBJ2-3, with D perhaps TRBD2 (5 bases). V lost 4 bases and J lost 2, with 13 bases in between. Per germline, CDR1 SEHNR and CDR2 FQNEAQ (reference sequence). The CDR3 runs 15 residues. The chain's CDR3 is CASSWRRDPTDTQYF. DNA for the CDR3: TGTGCCAGCAGCTGGAGACGGGATCCCACAGATACGCAGTATTTT.

The rearrangement links TRBV4-3 to TRBJ1-5; no clear D gene. Germline V gene data show CDR1 as LGHNA and CDR2 as YSLEER. V lost 5 bases and J 7 bases, leaving 15 bases between the germline ends. This CDR3 has 14 amino acids. This CDR3 is CASSVDRSSQPQHF. In nucleotides, the CDR3 is TGCGCCAGCAGCGTCGACCGGTCTAGCCAGCCCCAGCATTTT.

The CDR3 loop is CASSLGQNNYGYTF. In DNA form, the CDR3 reads TGTGCCAGCAGCTTAGGACAGAATAACTATGGCTACACCTTC. The J gene is TRBJ1-2, the V gene TRBV7-2; TRBD1 is a possible D gene (5 bases). The germline V and J ends were trimmed by 1 base and 1 base, with 7 bases remaining between them. Germline loops: CDR1 SGHTA, CDR2 FQGNSA. This CDR3 is built from 14 residues. The full variable domain, completed using reference TRBV7-2 and TRBJ1-2, is GAGVSQSPSNKVTEKGKDVELRCDPISGHTALYWYRQSLGQGLEFLIYFQGNSAPDKSGLPSDRFSAERTGGSVSTLTIQRTQQEDSAVYLCASSLGQNNYGYTFGSGTRLTVV.

The chain couples TRBV15 to TRBJ2-5; possible D gene TRBD1, 6 bases. This CDR3 is 15 amino acids long. Germline values: CDR1 LNHNV, CDR2 YYDKDF (reference sequence). Trimming took 0 bases from V and 4 from J, leaving 12 bases between them. The CDR3 nucleotides read TGTGCCACCAGCAGAGATGTCCCCAGGGGAGAGACCCAGTACTTC. Translation: CATSRDVPRGETQYF.

The chain combines TRBV29-1 with TRBJ2-1, with TRBD1 identical over 8 bases. The CDR3 consists of 16 residues. With V trimmed by 0 bases and J by 9 bases, 13 bases remained unmatched. Per the germline V gene, CDR1 is SQVTM and CDR2 is ANQGSEA. In nucleotides, the CDR3 is TGCAGCGTTGAAGATCCTACGGGACAGGCCTGGGGTGAGCAGTTCTTC. Protein product: CSVEDPTGQAWGEQFF.

V is TRBV10-3 and J is TRBJ1-5; TRBD1 agrees at 9 bases. V was clipped by 6 bases and J by 7 bases; unmatched bases: 4. In germline, CDR1 is ENHRY, CDR2 SYGVKD. The CDR3 extends over 13 amino acids. The chain's CDR3 is CAIRQGAEQPQHF. DNA of the CDR3: TGTGCCATCAGACAGGGGGCCGAGCAGCCCCAGCATTTT.

The genes are TRBV28 and TRBJ1-3, with 10 positions matching TRBD1. Per the germline V gene, CDR1 is MDHEN and CDR2 is SYDVKM. The ends lost 4 bases at V and 4 bases at J; junction bases unmatched: 7. The CDR3 has 16 residues. The CDR3 here is CASSSPGQGTGNTIYF. In DNA, the CDR3 is TGTGCCAGCAGTTCACCGGGACAGGGGACCGGAAACACCATATATTTT.

The chain has TRBV19 and TRBJ1-5, with D hard to call. The germline V gene encodes CDR1 LNHDA and CDR2 SQIVND (reference sequence). The length of the CDR3 is 15 residues. Trimming left V 5 bases short and J 0 bases short, with 11 bases between. CDR3 coding DNA: TGTGCCAGTAGTGGTGTTCAGTATAGCAATCAGCCCCAGCATTTT. Translating it yields CASSGVQYSNQPQHF.

This clone was observed a few times. CDR3 in amino acids: CASSSGGAWDNSPLHF. Here the CDR3 DNA reads TGTGCCAGCAGTTCCGGTGGGGCCTGGGATAATTCACCCCTCCACTTT. V gene TRBV28 combines with J gene TRBJ1-6, with a tentative D call TRBD1 (5 bases). V lost 4 bases to trimming and J lost 5 bases, with 15 bases between them. CDR1 and CDR2 (germline): MDHEN, SYDVKM. This CDR3 has 16 residues.

The rearrangement uses TRBV6-2 or TRBV6-3 and TRBJ2-7; TRBD1 agrees at 7 bases. Germline V gene data show CDR1 as MNHEY and CDR2 as SVGEGT. The CDR3 has 14 residues. The J segment lost 2 bases and the V segment lost 1 base, leaving 2 bases of the junction unmatched. Written as DNA, the CDR3 is TGTGCCAGCAGTTACTTGGACAGGCCCTACGAGCAGTACGTC. Its translation is CASSYLDRPYEQYV.

The V gene is TRBV27, the J gene TRBJ2-5; D might be TRBD1 (5 bases). The CDR3 sequence is 15 residues long. Germline V gives CDR1 MNHEY, CDR2 SMNVEV (reference sequence). V shed 3 bases and J shed 1 base, with 12 bases lying between them. The CDR3 spells CASSFGHPVQETQYF. The CDR3 bases are TGTGCCAGCAGTTTTGGACACCCAGTCCAAGAGACCCAGTACTTC.

The chain combines TRBV29-1 with TRBJ1-2; TRBD1 is a possible D gene (6 bases). Per germline, CDR1 SQVTM and CDR2 ANQGSEA. V was trimmed by 4 bases and J by 0 bases, leaving 12 bases between them. This CDR3 has 14 amino acids. CDR3 coding DNA: TGCAGCGTTGGACAGGACAGTTCTAACTATGGCTACACCTTC. It translates to CSVGQDSSNYGYTF.

This rearrangement joins TRBV7-9 to TRBJ1-5; D gene unclear. V was trimmed by 4 bases and J by 12 bases, leaving 13 bases between them. Looked up from germline, CDR1 is SEHNR and CDR2 is FQNEAQ (reference sequence). This CDR3 has 12 amino acids. The CDR3 coding sequence is TGTGCCAGCAGCTCCGGGAATCTCCTCCAGCATTTT. Amino acid sequence: CASSSGNLLQHF.

This clone appeared a single time. This chain joins TRBV19 and TRBJ1-2; D is ambiguous. Germline-derived CDR1 and CDR2 are LNHDA and SQIVND (reference sequence). CDR3 length: 14 amino acids. Trimming stripped 4 bases from V and 4 bases from J, with 13 bases between. The CDR3 protein is CASSNLLALYGYTF. The DNA for the CDR3 is TGTGCCAGTAGTAATCTATTAGCCCTCTATGGCTACACCTTC.

This rearrangement joins TRBV27 to TRBJ1-2; D perhaps matches TRBD1 (5 bases). Deletions cut 7 bases from V and 8 bases from J, with 20 bases between. The CDR3 totals 14 residues. CDR1 and CDR2 (germline): MNHEY, SMNVEV (reference sequence). The chain's CDR3 is CASTPNPGREGYTF. CDR3 nucleotides: TGTGCCAGCACCCCCAACCCAGGGAGGGAGGGCTACACCTTC.

V and J are TRBV30 and TRBJ2-7; TRBD1 agrees at 7 bases. Germline V gives CDR1 GTSNPN, CDR2 SVGIG (reference sequence). The CDR3 runs to 15 residues. The J segment lost 5 bases and the V segment lost 1 base, leaving 11 bases of the junction unmatched. CDR3 sequence reads: CAWSGEQGSFHEQYF. In nucleotides, the CDR3 is TGTGCCTGGAGTGGAGAACAGGGGTCTTTTCACGAGCAGTACTTC.

CDR3 protein: CASRLRLAGSAQETQYF. CDR3 sequence (DNA): TGCGCCAGCAGATTGCGACTAGCGGGCAGTGCCCAAGAGACCCAGTACTTC. This chain joins TRBV5-1 and TRBJ2-5; TRBD2 aligns across 10 bases. Germline CDR1 is SGHRS and CDR2 is YFSETQ. The CDR3 covers 17 residues. J was trimmed by 1 base and V by 5 bases; bases with no gene match: 11.

This chain joins TRBV6-2 or TRBV6-3 and TRBJ2-2; 9 bases agree with TRBD2. Germline V gene sequence: CDR1 MNHEY, CDR2 SVGEGT. This CDR3 contains 15 residues. The junction had 2 bases not matched to a gene; V was cut back by 0 bases and J by 6 bases. The CDR3 DNA is TGTGCCAGCAGTTACTCTAGCGGGGGCCCCGGGGAGCTGTTTTTT. It specifies CASSYSSGGPGELFF.

The V gene is TRBV7-2, the J gene TRBJ1-1, with TRBD1 matching over 7 bases. The CDR3 covers 15 residues. V lost 5 bases to trimming and J lost 1 base; unmatched junction nucleotides: 7. The germline CDR1 and CDR2 sequences are SGHTA and FQGNSA. In DNA, the CDR3 is TGTGCCAGCAGCCCGGTCGAGGGGGCGAACACTGAAGCTTTCTTT. This codes for CASSPVEGANTEAFF.

The chain uses TRBV7-9 and TRBJ2-1; TRBD1 matches 7 bases. This CDR3 spans 18 amino acids. The germline V gene has CDR1 SEHNR and CDR2 FQNEAQ (reference sequence). V shed 4 bases and J 3 bases; nucleotides not matched to a gene: 15. The CDR3 DNA sequence: TGTGCCAGCAGCTCTACCACTTTCGGACAGGCCTTCTACAATGAGCAGTTCTTC. This codes for CASSSTTFGQAFYNEQFF.

This chain joins TRBV7-2 and TRBJ2-2; D is perhaps TRBD2 (5 bases). Germline V gene sequence: CDR1 SGHTA, CDR2 FQGNSA. V was trimmed by 5 bases and J by 1 base, leaving 14 bases between them. The CDR3 loop spans 16 amino acids. DNA for the CDR3: TGTGCCAGCAGCGCCTGGGAGCACCAGAACACCGGGGAGCTGTTTTTT. Amino acids: CASSAWEHQNTGELFF.

The chain employs TRBV24-1 and TRBJ1-3; D is perhaps TRBD1 (5 bases). Germline CDR1 reads KGHDR; CDR2 reads SFDVKD. The V end lost 5 bases, the J end lost 3 bases, and 7 bases lay between the germline ends. The CDR3 runs to 13 residues. CDR3 sequence reads: CATSGGSGNTIYF. The DNA for the CDR3 is TGTGCCACCAGTGGGGGCAGTGGAAACACCATATATTTT.

Concerning this clone: Additional DNA sequences in this sample encode the identical CDR3. The chain combines TRBV7-2 with TRBJ1-5; maybe TRBD1 (5 bases). CDR1 and CDR2 from the germline V gene are SGHTA and FQGNSA. The V and J ends lost 1 base and 4 bases respectively, with 5 bases between them. This CDR3 has 13 amino acids. In DNA form, the CDR3 reads TGTGCCAGCAGCTTAGACAGGAATCAGCCCCAGCATTTT. Translated, it gives CASSLDRNQPQHF.

The chain carries TRBV21-1 and TRBJ1-3; the DNA was not used to check the table's D call, TRBD1. TRBV21-1 constitutes a pseudogene. CDR3 length: 15 residues. CDR3 nucleotide sequence: TGTGCCAGCAGCATACTACAGGGGTCTGGAAACACCATATATTTT. Translated: CASSILQGSGNTIYF.

The CDR3 DNA follows: TGTGCCAGCAGCCGGACTAGCGTTGGGACCCAGTACTTC. Encoded protein: CASSRTSVGTQYF. This sequence joins TRBV7-8 and TRBJ2-5; 9 nucleotides agree with TRBD2. The V gene end was trimmed by 5 bases and the J gene end by 7 bases; junction bases not matched to a gene: 5. Germline V gives CDR1 SGHVS, CDR2 FQNEAQ. The CDR3 is 13 residues long.